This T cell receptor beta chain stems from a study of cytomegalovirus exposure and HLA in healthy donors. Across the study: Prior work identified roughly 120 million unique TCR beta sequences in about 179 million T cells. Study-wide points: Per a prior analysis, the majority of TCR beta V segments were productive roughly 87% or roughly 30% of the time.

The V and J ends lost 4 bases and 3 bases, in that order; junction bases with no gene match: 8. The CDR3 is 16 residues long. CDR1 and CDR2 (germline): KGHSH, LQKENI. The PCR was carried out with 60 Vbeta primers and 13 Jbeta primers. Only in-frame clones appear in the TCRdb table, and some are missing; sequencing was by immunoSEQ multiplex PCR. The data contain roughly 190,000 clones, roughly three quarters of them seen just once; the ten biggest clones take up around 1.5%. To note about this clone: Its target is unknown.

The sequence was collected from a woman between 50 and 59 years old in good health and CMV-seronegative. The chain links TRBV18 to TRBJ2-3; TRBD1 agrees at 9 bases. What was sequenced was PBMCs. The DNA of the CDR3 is TGTGCCAGCTCACGAGACAGGGGGGGGACGACAGATACGCAGTATTTT. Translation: CASSRDRGGTTDTQYF. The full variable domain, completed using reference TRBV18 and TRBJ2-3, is NAGVMQNPRHLVRRRGQEARLRCSPMKGHSHVYWYRQLPEEGLKFMVYLQKENIIDESGMPKERFSAEFPKEGPSILRIQQVVRGDSAAYFCASSRDRGGTTDTQYFGPGTRLTVL.